The T cell receptor beta chain under discussion was sequenced for a study of blood T cell repertoires in COVID-19. V shed 4 bases, J shed 5 bases, and the junction held 3 bases outside the gene matches. Germline CDR1 reads MGHDK; CDR2 reads SYGVNS. The CDR3 totals 15 residues. Source study methods: Reference gene primer amplification yielded estimated nucleated cell counts. The table came from immunoSEQ multiplex PCR; TCRdb's copy has only in-frame clones and leaves some out. The V and J calls and clone size are taken from that table; D and trimming were inferred from the DNA. The sample yields some 170,000 clones, 81% seen once.

This TCR came from a human donor in a cohort sampled during active COVID-19. Input material: peripheral blood. V and J are TRBV25-1 and TRBJ2-3; TRBD2 matches 13 bases. CDR3 DNA sequence: TGTGCCAGCAGTGGGTGGACTAGCGGGGGAGATACGCAGTATTTT. It specifies CASSGWTSGGDTQYF.